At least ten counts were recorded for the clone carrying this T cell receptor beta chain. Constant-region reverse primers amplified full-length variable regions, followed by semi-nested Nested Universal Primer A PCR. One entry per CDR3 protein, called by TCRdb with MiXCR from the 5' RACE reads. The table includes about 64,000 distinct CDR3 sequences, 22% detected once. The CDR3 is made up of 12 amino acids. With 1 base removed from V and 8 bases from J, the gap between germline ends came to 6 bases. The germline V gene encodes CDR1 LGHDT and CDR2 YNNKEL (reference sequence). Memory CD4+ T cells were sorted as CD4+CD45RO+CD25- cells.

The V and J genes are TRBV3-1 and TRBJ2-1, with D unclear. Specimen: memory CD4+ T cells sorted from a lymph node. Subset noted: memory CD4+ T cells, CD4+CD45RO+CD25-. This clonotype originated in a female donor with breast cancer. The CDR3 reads CASSQGLDEQFF. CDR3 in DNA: TGTGCCAGCAGCCAAGGCCTCGATGAGCAGTTCTTC.